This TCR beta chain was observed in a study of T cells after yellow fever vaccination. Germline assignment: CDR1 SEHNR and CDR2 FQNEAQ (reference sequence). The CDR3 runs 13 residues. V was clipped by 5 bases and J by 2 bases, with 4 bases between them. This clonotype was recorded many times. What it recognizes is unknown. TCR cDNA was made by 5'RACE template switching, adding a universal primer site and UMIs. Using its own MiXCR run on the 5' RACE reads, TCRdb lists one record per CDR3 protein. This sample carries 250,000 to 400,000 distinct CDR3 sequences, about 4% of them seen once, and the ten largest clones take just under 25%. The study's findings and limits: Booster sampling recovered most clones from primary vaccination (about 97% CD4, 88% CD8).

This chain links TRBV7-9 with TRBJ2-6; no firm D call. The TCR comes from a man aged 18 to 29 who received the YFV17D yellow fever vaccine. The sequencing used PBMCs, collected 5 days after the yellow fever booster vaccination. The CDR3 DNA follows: TGTGCCAGCAGCCGGGCTGGGGCCAACGTCCTGACTTTC. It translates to CASSRAGANVLTF.